This T cell receptor beta chain was identified in a study of cytomegalovirus exposure and HLA in healthy donors. Study outcomes and limitations: Trimming of TCR beta V- and J-genes showed a link, identified in a later analysis, to a missense DCLRE1C variant. Among the sequence variants, a highly shared cluster was likely an artifact of sequencing.

Germline lookup yields CDR1 SGHTA and CDR2 FQGNSA. After removal of 4 bases from V and 1 base from J, the junction contained 7 bases not matched to a gene. This CDR3 is 16 amino acids long. The PCR contained 60 Vbeta and 13 Jbeta primers. In the authors' workflow: Later, an analysis found 80 million or so unique TCR beta chains, and about 10 million of these were shared. Generated by immunoSEQ multiplex PCR, the TCRdb table keeps only in-frame clones and is missing some. That table furnishes V, J and clone size, whereas the DNA furnished D and trimming. The sample has 140,000 or so clones, approximately 72% seen once. Points on this clone: Its matching antigen is unknown.

The V call is TRBV7-2, the J call TRBJ2-3; 8 bases align to TRBD2. This clonotype originated in a woman aged 55-69 years in good health and CMV-seronegative. Sequenced input: PBMCs. The DNA for the CDR3 is TGTGCCAGCAGCTCCCGGGGGGGGCACGGCACAGATACGCAGTATTTT. It encodes CASSSRGGHGTDTQYF.